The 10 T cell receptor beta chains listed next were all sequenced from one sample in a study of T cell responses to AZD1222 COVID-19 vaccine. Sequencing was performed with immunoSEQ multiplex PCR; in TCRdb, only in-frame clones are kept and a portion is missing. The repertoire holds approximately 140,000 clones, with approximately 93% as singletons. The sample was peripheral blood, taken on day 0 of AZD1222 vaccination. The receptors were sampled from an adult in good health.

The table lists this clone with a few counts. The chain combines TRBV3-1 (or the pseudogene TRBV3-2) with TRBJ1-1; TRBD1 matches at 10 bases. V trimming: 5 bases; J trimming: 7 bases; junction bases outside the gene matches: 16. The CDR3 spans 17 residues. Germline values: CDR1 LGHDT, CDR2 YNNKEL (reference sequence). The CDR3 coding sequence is TGTGCCAGCAGCTCACCGGGACAGGGGCGGTTGTATAGTGAAGCTTTCTTT. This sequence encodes CASSSPGQGRLYSEAFF.

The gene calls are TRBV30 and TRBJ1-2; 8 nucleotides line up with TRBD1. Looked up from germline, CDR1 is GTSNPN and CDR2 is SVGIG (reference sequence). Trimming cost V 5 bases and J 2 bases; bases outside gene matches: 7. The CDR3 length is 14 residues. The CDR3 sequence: CAWAPGQGNYGYTF. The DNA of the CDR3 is TGTGCCTGGGCCCCCGGACAGGGAAACTATGGCTACACCTTC. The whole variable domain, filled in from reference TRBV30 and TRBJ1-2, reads SQTIHQWPATLVQPVGSPLSLECTVEGTSNPNLYWYRQAAGRGLQLLFYSVGIGQISSEVPQNLSASRPQDRQFILSSKKLLLSDSGFYLCAWAPGQGNYGYTFGSGTRLTVV.

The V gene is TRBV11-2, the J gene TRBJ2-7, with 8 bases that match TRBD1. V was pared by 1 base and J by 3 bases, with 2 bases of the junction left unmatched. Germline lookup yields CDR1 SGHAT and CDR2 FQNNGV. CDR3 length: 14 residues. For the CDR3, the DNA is TGTGCCAGCAGCTTAGGGACAGGGATCTACGAGCAGTACTTC. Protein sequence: CASSLGTGIYEQYF.

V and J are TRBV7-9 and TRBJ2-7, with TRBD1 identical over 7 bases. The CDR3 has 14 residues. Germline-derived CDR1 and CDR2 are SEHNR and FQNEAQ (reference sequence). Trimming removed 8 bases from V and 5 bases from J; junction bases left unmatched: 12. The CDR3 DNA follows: TGTGCCAGCGGTGATCAGAGGGGGCTCAACGAGCAGTACTTC. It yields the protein CASGDQRGLNEQYF.

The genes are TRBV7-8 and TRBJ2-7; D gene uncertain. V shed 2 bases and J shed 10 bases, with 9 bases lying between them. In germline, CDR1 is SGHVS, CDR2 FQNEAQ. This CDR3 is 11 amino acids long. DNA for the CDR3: TGTGCCAGCAGCTTAAGGACGGAACAGTACTTC. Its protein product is CASSLRTEQYF.

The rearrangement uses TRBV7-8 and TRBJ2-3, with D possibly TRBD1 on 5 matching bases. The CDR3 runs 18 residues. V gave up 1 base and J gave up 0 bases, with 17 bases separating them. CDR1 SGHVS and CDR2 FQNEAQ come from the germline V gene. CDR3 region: CASSLVFQGGASTDTQYF. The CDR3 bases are TGTGCCAGCAGCTTAGTTTTTCAGGGCGGTGCTAGCACAGATACGCAGTATTTT.

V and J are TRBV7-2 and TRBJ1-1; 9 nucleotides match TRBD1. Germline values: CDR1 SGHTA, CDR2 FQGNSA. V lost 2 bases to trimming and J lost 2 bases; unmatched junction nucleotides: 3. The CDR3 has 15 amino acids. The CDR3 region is CASSLWGQGNTEAFF. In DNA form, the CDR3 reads TGTGCCAGCAGCTTATGGGGACAGGGAAACACTGAAGCTTTCTTT.

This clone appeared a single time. This CDR3 reads CAWSVWPAPTDTQYF. CDR3 sequence (DNA): TGTGCCTGGAGTGTTTGGCCAGCCCCGACAGATACGCAGTATTTT. This rearrangement joins TRBV30 to TRBJ2-3; D call uncertain. This CDR3 spans 15 amino acids. Germline V lookup: CDR1 GTSNPN, CDR2 SVGIG (reference sequence). With 0 bases removed from V and 3 bases from J, the gap between germline ends came to 13 bases.

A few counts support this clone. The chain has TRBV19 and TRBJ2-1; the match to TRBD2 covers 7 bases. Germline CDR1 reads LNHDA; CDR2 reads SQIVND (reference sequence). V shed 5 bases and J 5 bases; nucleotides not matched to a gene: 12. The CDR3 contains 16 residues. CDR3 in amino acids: CASSGLAALIHNEQFF. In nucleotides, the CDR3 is TGTGCCAGTAGTGGGCTAGCGGCCTTGATCCACAATGAGCAGTTCTTC. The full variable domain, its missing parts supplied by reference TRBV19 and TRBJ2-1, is DGGITQSPKYLFRKEGQNVTLSCEQNLNHDAMYWYRQDPGQGLRLIYYSQIVNDFQKGDIAEGYSVSREKKESFPLTVTSAQKNPTAFYLCASSGLAALIHNEQFFGPGTRLTVL.

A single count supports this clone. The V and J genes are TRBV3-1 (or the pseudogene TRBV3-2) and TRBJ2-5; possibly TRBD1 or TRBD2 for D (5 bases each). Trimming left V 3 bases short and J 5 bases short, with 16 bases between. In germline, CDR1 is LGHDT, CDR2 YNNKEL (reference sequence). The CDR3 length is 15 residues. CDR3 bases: TGTGCCAGCAGCCACCGAGGGCAGGGTTCGGAGACCCAGTACTTC. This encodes CASSHRGQGSETQYF.